This TCR beta chain was sequenced during a study of OX40 agonist ivuxolimab in advanced cancers. Study-wide context: Prior checkpoint blockade (anti-PD-1, anti-PD-L1 or anti-CTLA-4) was permitted; about 40% had it. Findings and caveats of the study: Relative to CD4+, CD8+ T cells held more expanded clones on average.

Using immunoSEQ multiplex PCR, the repertoire was profiled, and TCRdb retains in-frame clones only, with some absent. The sample has about 43,000 clones; more than 75% are singletons. As regards this clone: The antigen remains unidentified.

Autoimmune disease history or systemic immunosuppression barred patients. The CDR3 has 15 amino acids. Germline CDR1 reads MNHNS; CDR2 reads SASEGT. V trimming: 0 bases; J trimming: 8 bases; junction bases outside the gene matches: 5. The receptor was isolated from an adult with an advanced solid tumor such as melanoma, head and neck, liver or kidney cancer. J is TRBJ2-1 and V is TRBV6-1; 9 bases agree with TRBD2. The sample here was CD4+ or CD8+ T cells sorted from blood, taken in a trial of the OX40 agonist ivuxolimab. CDR3: CASSEAAGGPDEQFF. The CDR3 DNA reads TGTGCCAGCAGTGAAGCGGCGGGGGGGCCGGATGAGCAGTTCTTC.